This T cell receptor beta chain was observed in a study of sequential checkpoint blockade in melanoma. Treatment of the sample: randomized to nivolumab then ipilimumab (arm A) or the reverse (arm B). With 0 bases clipped from V and 5 bases from J, the junction kept 4 bases outside the gene matches. The CDR3 has 14 amino acids. Germline V lookup: CDR1 SGHNT, CDR2 YENEEA. Here immunoSEQ multiplex PCR was the method, and the copy in TCRdb shows in-frame clones only, minus some. The sample has 13,000 or so clones; about 65% are singletons. Sequencing used CD8+ T cells sorted from blood (inferred from file names), obtained from a patient given nivolumab and ipilimumab in sequence. This chain connects TRBV11-3 to TRBJ2-7; TRBD2 matches at 7 bases. The clonotype comes from a human donor with melanoma. CDR3 sequence (DNA): TGTGCCAGCAGCTTAGAAGCGGGGAGGGACGAGCAGTACTTC. Amino acid sequence: CASSLEAGRDEQYF.